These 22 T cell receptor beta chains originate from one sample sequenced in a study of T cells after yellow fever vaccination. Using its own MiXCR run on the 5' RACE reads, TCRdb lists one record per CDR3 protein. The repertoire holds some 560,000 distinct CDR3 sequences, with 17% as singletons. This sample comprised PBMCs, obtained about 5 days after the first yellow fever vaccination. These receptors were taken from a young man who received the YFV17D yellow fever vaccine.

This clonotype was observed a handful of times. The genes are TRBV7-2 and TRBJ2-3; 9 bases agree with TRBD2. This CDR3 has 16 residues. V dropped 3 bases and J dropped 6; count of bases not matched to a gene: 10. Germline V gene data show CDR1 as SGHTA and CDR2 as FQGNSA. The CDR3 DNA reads TGTGCCAGCAGCTTTCGCCTAGCGGGGCCCCGGGATACGCAGTATTTT. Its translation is CASSFRLAGPRDTQYF.

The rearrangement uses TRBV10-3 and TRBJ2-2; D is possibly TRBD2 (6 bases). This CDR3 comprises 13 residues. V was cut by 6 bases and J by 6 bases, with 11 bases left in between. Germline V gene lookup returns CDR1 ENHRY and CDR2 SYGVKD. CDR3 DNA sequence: TGTGCCATCAGAGAGACGGGGGCCGGGGAGCTGTTTTTT. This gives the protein CAIRETGAGELFF.

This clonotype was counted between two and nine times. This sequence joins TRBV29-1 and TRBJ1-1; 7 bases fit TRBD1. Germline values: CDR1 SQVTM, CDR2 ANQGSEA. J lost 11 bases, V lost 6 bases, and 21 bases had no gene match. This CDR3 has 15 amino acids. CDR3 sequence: CSVLYPSTGLDRAFF. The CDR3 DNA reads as TGCAGCGTCCTATACCCCTCGACAGGGTTGGATAGGGCTTTCTTT.

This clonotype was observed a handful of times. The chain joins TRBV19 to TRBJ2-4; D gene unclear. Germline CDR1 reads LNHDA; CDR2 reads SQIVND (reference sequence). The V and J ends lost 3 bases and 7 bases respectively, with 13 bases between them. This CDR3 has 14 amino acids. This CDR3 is CASSISGIFNIQYF. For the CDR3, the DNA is TGTGCCAGTAGTATTAGTGGCATATTCAACATTCAGTACTTC.

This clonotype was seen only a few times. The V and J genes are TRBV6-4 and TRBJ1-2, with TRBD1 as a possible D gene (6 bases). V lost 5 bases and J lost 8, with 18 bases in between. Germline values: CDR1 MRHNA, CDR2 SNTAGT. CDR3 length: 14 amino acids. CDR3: CASSRNREGRGYTF. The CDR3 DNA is TGTGCCAGCAGTCGGAACAGGGAGGGGAGAGGCTACACCTTC.

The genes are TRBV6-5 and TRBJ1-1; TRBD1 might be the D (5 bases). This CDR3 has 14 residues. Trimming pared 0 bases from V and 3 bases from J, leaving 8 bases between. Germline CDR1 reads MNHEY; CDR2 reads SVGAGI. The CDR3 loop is CASSYSTAYTEAFF. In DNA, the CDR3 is TGTGCCAGCAGTTACTCGACAGCCTACACTGAAGCTTTCTTT.

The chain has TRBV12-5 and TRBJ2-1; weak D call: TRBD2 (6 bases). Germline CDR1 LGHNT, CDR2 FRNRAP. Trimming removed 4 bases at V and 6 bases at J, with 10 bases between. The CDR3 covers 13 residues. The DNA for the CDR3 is TGTGCTAGTGGTTCGGACTACCTCAATGAGCAGTTCTTC. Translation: CASGSDYLNEQFF.

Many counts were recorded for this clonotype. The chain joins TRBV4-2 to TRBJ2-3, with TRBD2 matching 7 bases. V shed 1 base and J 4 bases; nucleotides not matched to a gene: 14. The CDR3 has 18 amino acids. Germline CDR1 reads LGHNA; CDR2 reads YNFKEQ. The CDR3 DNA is TGTGCCAGCAGCCAAGTTCTTAAGCTGGGGGGGGGAGCAGATACGCAGTATTTT. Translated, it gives CASSQVLKLGGGADTQYF.

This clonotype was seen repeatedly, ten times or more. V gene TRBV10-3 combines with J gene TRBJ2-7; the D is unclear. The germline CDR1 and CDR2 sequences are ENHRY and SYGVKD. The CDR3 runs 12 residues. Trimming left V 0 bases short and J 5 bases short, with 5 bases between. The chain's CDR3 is CAISESEDEQYF. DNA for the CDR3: TGTGCCATCAGTGAGTCTGAAGACGAGCAGTACTTC.

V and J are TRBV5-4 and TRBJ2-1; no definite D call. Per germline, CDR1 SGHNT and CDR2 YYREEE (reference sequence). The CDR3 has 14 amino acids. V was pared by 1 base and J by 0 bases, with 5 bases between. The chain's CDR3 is CASSLMGSYNEQFF. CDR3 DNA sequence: TGTGCCAGCAGCTTGATGGGCTCCTACAATGAGCAGTTCTTC.

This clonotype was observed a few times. Here the CDR3 DNA reads TGTGCCAGCAGTTACCCGAACGACCCCTACGAGCAGTACGTC. This encodes CASSYPNDPYEQYV. The V and J genes are TRBV6-2 or TRBV6-3 and TRBJ2-7; no clear D gene. The germline CDR1 and CDR2 sequences are MNHEY and SVGEGT. This CDR3 region has 14 residues. V lost 2 bases to trimming and J lost 2 bases, with 10 bases between them.

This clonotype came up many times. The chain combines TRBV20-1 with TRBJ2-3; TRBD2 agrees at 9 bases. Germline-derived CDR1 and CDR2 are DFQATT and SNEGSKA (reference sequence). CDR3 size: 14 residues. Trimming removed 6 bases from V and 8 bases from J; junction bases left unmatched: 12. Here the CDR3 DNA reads TGCAGTGCCTCCCGGGGACTAGCTTCTGTTACGCAGTATTTT. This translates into CSASRGLASVTQYF.

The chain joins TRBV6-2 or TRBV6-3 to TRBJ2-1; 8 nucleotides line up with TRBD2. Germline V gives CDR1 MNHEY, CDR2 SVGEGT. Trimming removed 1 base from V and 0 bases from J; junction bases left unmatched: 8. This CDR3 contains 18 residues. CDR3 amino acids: CASSYLTSGGHSYNEQFF. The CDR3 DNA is TGTGCCAGCAGTTACTTAACGAGCGGGGGCCACTCCTACAATGAGCAGTTCTTC.

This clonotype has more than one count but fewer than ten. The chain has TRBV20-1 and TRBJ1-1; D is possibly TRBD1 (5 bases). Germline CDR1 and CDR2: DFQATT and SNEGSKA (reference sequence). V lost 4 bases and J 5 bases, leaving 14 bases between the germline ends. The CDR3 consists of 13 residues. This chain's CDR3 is CSAIRAGGTEAFF. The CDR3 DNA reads TGCAGTGCTATCAGGGCAGGAGGGACTGAAGCTTTCTTT.

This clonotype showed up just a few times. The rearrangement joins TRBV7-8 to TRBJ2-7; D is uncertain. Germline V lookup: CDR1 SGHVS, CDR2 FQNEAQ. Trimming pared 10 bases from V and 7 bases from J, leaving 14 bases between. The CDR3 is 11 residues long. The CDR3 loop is CATATWREQYF. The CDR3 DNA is TGTGCCACCGCTACTTGGCGGGAGCAGTACTTC.

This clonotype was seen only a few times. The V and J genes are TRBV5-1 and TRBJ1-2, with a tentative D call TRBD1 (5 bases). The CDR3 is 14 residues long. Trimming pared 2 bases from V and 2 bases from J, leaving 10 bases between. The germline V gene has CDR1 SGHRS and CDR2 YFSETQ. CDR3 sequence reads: CASSLQVTNYGYTF. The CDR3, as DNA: TGCGCCAGCAGCTTACAGGTTACGAACTATGGCTACACCTTC.

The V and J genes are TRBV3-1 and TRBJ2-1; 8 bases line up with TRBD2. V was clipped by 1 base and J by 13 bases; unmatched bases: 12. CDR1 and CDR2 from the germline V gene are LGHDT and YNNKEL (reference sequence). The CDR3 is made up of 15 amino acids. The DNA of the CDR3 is TGTGCCAGCAGCCAAGTGAGGTCGGCGGGGGGTCATCAGTTCTTC. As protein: CASSQVRSAGGHQFF.

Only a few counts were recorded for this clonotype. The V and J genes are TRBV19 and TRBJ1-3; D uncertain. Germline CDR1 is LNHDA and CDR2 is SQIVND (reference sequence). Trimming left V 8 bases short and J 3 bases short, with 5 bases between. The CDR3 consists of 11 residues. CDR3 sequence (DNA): TGTGCCAGTCTTTATGGAAACACCATATATTTT. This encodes CASLYGNTIYF.

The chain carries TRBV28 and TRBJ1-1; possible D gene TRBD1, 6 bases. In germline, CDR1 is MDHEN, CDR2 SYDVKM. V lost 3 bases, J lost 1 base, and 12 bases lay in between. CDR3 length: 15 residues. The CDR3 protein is CASSFGDIKNTEAFF. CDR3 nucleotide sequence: TGTGCCAGCAGTTTTGGGGACATAAAGAACACTGAAGCTTTCTTT.

As DNA, the CDR3 is TGTGCCAGCAGAGCCCCCCCAACGGGGTTAATGAGGTACGAGCAGTACGTC. This encodes CASRAPPTGLMRYEQYV. This chain links TRBV28 with TRBJ2-7, with D possibly TRBD2 on 5 matching bases. Germline loops: CDR1 MDHEN, CDR2 SYDVKM. Between the trimmed V and J ends, which lost 6 bases and 4 bases, there was a span of 25 bases. This CDR3 is built from 17 residues.

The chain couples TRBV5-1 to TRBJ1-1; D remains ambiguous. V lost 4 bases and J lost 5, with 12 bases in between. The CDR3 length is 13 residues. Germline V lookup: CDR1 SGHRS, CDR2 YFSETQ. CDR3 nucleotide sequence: TGCGCCAGCAGCGACGGTGAACGGACTGAAGCTTTCTTT. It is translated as CASSDGERTEAFF. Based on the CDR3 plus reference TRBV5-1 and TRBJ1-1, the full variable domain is KAGVTQTPRYLIKTRGQQVTLSCSPISGHRSVSWYQQTPGQGLQFLFEYFSETQRNKGNFPGRFSGRQFSNSRSEMNVSTLELGDSALYLCASSDGERTEAFFGQGTRLTVV.

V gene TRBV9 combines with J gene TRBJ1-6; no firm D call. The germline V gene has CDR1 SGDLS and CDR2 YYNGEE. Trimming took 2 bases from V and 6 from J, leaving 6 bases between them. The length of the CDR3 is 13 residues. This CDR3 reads CASSVTANSPLHF. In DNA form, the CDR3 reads TGTGCCAGCAGCGTTACAGCTAATTCACCCCTCCACTTT.